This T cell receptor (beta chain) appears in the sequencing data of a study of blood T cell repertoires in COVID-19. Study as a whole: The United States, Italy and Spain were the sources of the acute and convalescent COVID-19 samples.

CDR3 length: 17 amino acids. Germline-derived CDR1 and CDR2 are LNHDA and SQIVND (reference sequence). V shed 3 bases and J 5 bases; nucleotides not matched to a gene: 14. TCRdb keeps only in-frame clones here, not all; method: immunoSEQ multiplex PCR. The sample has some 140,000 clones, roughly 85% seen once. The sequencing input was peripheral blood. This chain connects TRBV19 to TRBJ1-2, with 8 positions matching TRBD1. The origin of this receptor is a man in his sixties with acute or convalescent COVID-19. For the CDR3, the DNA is TGTGCCAGTAGTATCCGCGACAGGGGATCGCTGAGGTATGGCTACACCTTC. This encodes CASSIRDRGSLRYGYTF.